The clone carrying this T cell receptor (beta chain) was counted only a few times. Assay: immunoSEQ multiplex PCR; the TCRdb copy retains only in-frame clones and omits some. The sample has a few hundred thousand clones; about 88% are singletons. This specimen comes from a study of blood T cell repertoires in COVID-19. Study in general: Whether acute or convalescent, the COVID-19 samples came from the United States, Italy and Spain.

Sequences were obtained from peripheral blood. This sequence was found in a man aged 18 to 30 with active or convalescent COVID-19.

CDR3 DNA: TGTGCCAGCAGTTTATCCGTCGAAGAGACCCAGTACTTC. Encoded protein: CASSLSVEETQYF. V is TRBV27 and J is TRBJ2-5, with unresolved D. The CDR3 runs 13 residues. The germline V gene encodes CDR1 MNHEY and CDR2 SMNVEV (reference sequence). Trimming took off 0 bases at V and 3 bases at J, with 5 bases between the two ends.